The rows below give T cell receptor beta chains drawn from one sample of a study of T cell changes during pregnancy in multiple sclerosis. TCRdb's copy holds only in-frame clones and misses some; the assay was immunoSEQ multiplex PCR. The data hold about 45,000 clones, with around nine tenths observed a single time. The input for sequencing was CD4+ T cells from peripheral blood mononuclear cells, taken in the first trimester of pregnancy. Every receptor here comes from a female donor with multiple sclerosis, enrolled in a pregnancy study. Each CDR3 is given with its conserved first and last residue. D genes are given only for firm matches. Clone size is not always given. Where it is, it says once, few, many or a class for expanded clones.

j_call	clone_size	d_call	v_call	cdr3_aa	cdr3_nt
TRBJ2-7	.	.	TRBV6-6	CASTLGQSPTEQYF	TGTGCCAGCACCTTAGGACAGAGTCCTACGGAGCAGTACTTC
TRBJ1-4	.	.	TRBV9	CASSVGRAAGNEKLFF	TGTGCCAGCAGCGTAGGGCGGGCGGCGGGCAATGAAAAACTGTTTTTT
TRBJ2-3	.	TRBD1	TRBV5-4	CASSLVGQGATDTQYF	TGTGCCAGCAGCTTGGTCGGACAGGGGGCAACAGATACGCAGTATTTT
TRBJ1-3	.	.	TRBV5-3	CALTRGVGPHSGNTIYF	TGTGCCTTAACCAGGGGCGTGGGTCCTCATTCTGGAAACACCATATATTTT
TRBJ1-3	.	TRBD1	TRBV28	CASRGQGPGNTIYF	TGTGCCAGCAGGGGACAGGGTCCTGGAAACACCATATATTTT
TRBJ2-3	.	.	TRBV11-2	CASSSSPLRSDTQYF	TGTGCCAGCAGCTCTAGCCCCTTGAGATCGGATACGCAGTATTTT
TRBJ1-1	.	TRBD1	TRBV4-1	CASSRGTGTHTEAFF	TGCGCCAGCAGCCGGGGGACAGGGACTCACACTGAAGCTTTCTTT
TRBJ2-1	once	TRBD2	TRBV9	CASSVVSAGANEQFF	TGTGCCAGCAGCGTAGTAAGTGCGGGAGCCAATGAGCAGTTCTTC
TRBJ1-3	few	TRBD1	TRBV28	CASSSGGSGNTIYF	TGTGCCAGCAGTTCAGGGGGCTCTGGAAACACCATATATTTT
TRBJ1-4	.	TRBD1	TRBV7-9	CASSSSRGTGTNEKLFF	TGTGCCAGCAGCTCCAGCCGTGGGACAGGTACTAATGAAAAACTGTTTTTT
TRBJ2-3	.	TRBD1	TRBV6-6	CASSQTGAGTDTQYF	TGTGCCAGCAGTCAAACAGGGGCTGGCACAGATACGCAGTATTTT
TRBJ1-1	.	TRBD1	TRBV6-5	CASSYSQGRAEAFF	TGTGCCAGCAGTTACTCACAGGGGCGGGCTGAAGCTTTCTTT
TRBJ1-1	few	TRBD1	TRBV30	CAWSWIDRGGAEAFF	TGTGCCTGGAGCTGGATTGACAGGGGAGGTGCTGAAGCTTTCTTT
TRBJ2-7	.	TRBD2	TRBV5-1	CASSLGTSGRAHEQYF	TGCGCCAGCAGCCTGGGGACTAGCGGGAGGGCCCACGAGCAGTACTTC
TRBJ2-3	once	TRBD2	TRBV4-1	CASRGLADTDTQYF	TGCGCCAGCAGGGGACTAGCGGACACAGATACGCAGTATTTT
TRBJ2-7	.	TRBD1	TRBV7-6	CASSRDRGEQYF	TGTGCCAGCAGCCGGGACAGGGGGGAGCAGTACTTC
TRBJ1-2	.	TRBD1	TRBV9	CASSALTGGAGYTF	TGTGCCAGCAGCGCGCTGACAGGGGGCGCGGGCTACACCTTC
TRBJ1-3	.	.	TRBV5-1	CASSLALGNTIYF	TGCGCCAGCAGCTTGGCACTAGGAAACACCATATATTTT
TRBJ2-7	.	TRBD2	TRBV5-1	CASSGGGLAVYEQYF	TGCGCCAGCAGCGGTGGAGGGCTAGCGGTGTACGAGCAGTACTTC
TRBJ1-3	.	TRBD1	TRBV28	CASIPTGFSGNTIYF	TGTGCCAGCATCCCGACAGGGTTCTCTGGAAACACCATATATTTT
TRBJ2-5	.	.	TRBV28	CASSLHIMQGETQYF	TGTGCCAGCAGTTTGCATATTATGCAGGGAGAGACCCAGTACTTC
TRBJ1-1	.	.	TRBV10-3	CAISGRAMNTEAFF	TGTGCCATCAGTGGGCGGGCGATGAACACTGAAGCTTTCTTT
TRBJ2-7	.	.	TRBV2	CASSTVGQGSHEQYF	TGTGCCAGCAGTACGGTGGGGCAGGGGAGTCACGAGCAGTACTTC
TRBJ2-1	.	TRBD2	TRBV30	CAWSSGLVPNEQFF	TGTGCCTGGAGCTCAGGACTAGTCCCCAATGAGCAGTTCTTC
TRBJ1-1	.	TRBD1	TRBV5-1	CASSLIVQGGEAFF	TGCGCCAGCAGCTTGATAGTACAGGGGGGTGAAGCTTTCTTT
TRBJ1-5	.	.	TRBV6-5	CASSRRGTSNQPQHF	TGTGCCAGCAGTCGTCGTGGGACAAGCAATCAGCCCCAGCATTTT
TRBJ1-1	.	.	TRBV14	CASSQVYGGAEAFF	TGTGCCAGCAGCCAAGTGTACGGTGGGGCTGAGGCTTTCTTT
TRBJ2-7	.	TRBD1	TRBV5-1	CASSSIQGASHEQYF	TGCGCCAGCAGCAGCATCCAGGGGGCTAGCCATGAGCAGTACTTC
TRBJ2-1	.	.	TRBV10-1	CASSESIGLQNNEQFF	TGCGCCAGCAGTGAGTCGATAGGACTACAAAACAATGAGCAGTTCTTC
TRBJ1-2	.	.	TRBV2	CASSGQNYGYTF	TGTGCCAGCTCAGGACAGAACTATGGCTACACCTTC
TRBJ2-2	.	TRBD2	TRBV6-1	CASRVTLAGTGELFF	TGTGCCAGCAGGGTCACGCTAGCGGGCACCGGGGAGCTGTTTTTT
TRBJ2-1	.	TRBD1	TRBV10-1	CASSGDRGGQFF	TGCGCCAGCAGTGGGGACAGGGGGGGGCAGTTCTTC
TRBJ2-3	.	TRBD2	TRBV18	CASSPRLAGGRADTQYF	TGTGCCAGCTCACCGAGACTAGCGGGAGGTCGGGCAGATACGCAGTATTTT
TRBJ1-2	.	.	TRBV5-1	CASSFDRSSYTF	TGCGCCAGCAGCTTCGACAGATCCAGCTACACCTTC
TRBJ1-5	few	.	TRBV7-2	CASSPEPYSNQPQHF	TGTGCCAGCAGCCCTGAGCCGTATAGCAATCAGCCCCAGCATTTT
TRBJ2-3	.	TRBD2	TRBV2	CASREQSGTSTDTQYF	TGTGCCAGCAGGGAACAGAGCGGGACTAGCACAGATACGCAGTATTTT
TRBJ1-4	.	TRBD1	TRBV28	CASSEIGGAGEKLFF	TGTGCCAGCAGTGAAATAGGGGGCGCCGGTGAAAAACTGTTTTTT
TRBJ1-2	.	TRBD1	TRBV18	CASSPGQGDYGYTF	TGTGCCAGCTCACCCGGACAGGGTGACTATGGCTACACCTTC
TRBJ1-1	few	.	TRBV7-3	CASSLRAENTEAFF	TGTGCCAGCAGCTTACGAGCGGAGAACACTGAAGCTTTCTTT
TRBJ2-7	.	.	TRBV5-1	CASSPQDGSYEQYF	TGCGCCAGCAGCCCACAGGACGGCTCCTACGAGCAGTACTTC
TRBJ1-4	.	.	TRBV15	CATSNRVGVTNEKLFF	TGTGCCACCAGCAACAGGGTTGGGGTAACTAATGAAAAACTGTTTTTT
TRBJ1-5	.	.	TRBV28	CASRQLQQPQHF	TGTGCCAGCAGGCAACTCCAACAGCCCCAGCATTTT
TRBJ2-1	once	.	TRBV29-1	CSAWENEQFF	TGCAGCGCTTGGGAGAATGAGCAGTTCTTC
TRBJ1-2	once	TRBD1	TRBV14	CASSQVGQGVTNYGYTF	TGTGCCAGCAGCCAAGTGGGACAGGGCGTCACTAACTATGGCTACACCTTC
TRBJ2-7	.	TRBD2	TRBV5-1	CASSSRGGPSDEQYF	TGCGCCAGCAGCTCCCGGGGAGGGCCCTCAGACGAGCAGTACTTC
TRBJ1-1	.	.	TRBV6-1	CASRQPNMNTEAFF	TGTGCCAGCAGACAGCCTAACATGAACACTGAAGCTTTCTTT
TRBJ2-6	.	TRBD1	TRBV27	CASSLWGQGNSGANVLTF	TGTGCCAGCAGTTTATGGGGACAGGGGAACTCTGGGGCCAACGTCCTGACTTTC
TRBJ2-2	.	.	TRBV9	CASSVTGTGELFF	TGTGCCAGCAGCGTCACAGGGACCGGGGAGCTGTTTTTT
TRBJ1-1	.	.	TRBV7-3	CASSPGGNTEAFF	TGTGCCAGCAGCCCGGGGGGGAACACTGAAGCTTTCTTT
TRBJ2-5	.	.	TRBV7-2	CASSSPTSPETQYF	TGTGCCAGCAGCTCACCGACTAGTCCGGAGACCCAGTACTTC
TRBJ1-2	.	TRBD1	TRBV5-4	CASGTTGADGYTF	TGTGCCAGCGGAACGACAGGGGCGGACGGCTACACCTTC
TRBJ1-1	few	.	TRBV2	CASNNRAVITEAFF	TGTGCCAGCAATAACAGGGCAGTCATCACTGAAGCTTTCTTT
TRBJ2-1	.	TRBD1	TRBV28	CASSFRGDGTGFYNEQFF	TGTGCCAGCAGTTTTAGGGGGGATGGGACAGGGTTCTACAATGAGCAGTTCTTC
TRBJ1-1	once	.	TRBV28	CASSSGVTEAFF	TGTGCCAGCAGTTCGGGGGTAACTGAAGCTTTCTTT